This entry concerns a single T cell receptor beta chain. A read error is possible here, since a much larger clone lies one base away. Trimming took 2 bases from V and 7 from J, leaving 17 bases between them. The CDR3 is 14 residues long. Germline assignment: CDR1 DFQATT and CDR2 SNEGSKA (reference sequence). These data are taken from a study of CDR3 diversity in severe acne. TCRdb passed the PCR reads through MiXCR, listing each CDR3 protein once. This sample has fewer than 90,000 distinct CDR3 sequences, with around 50% found just once. The TCR sequence derives from a male donor with severe acne vulgaris. What was sequenced was blood. The chain recombines TRBV20-1 with TRBJ2-5; TRBD1 is a possible D gene (8 bases). DNA of the CDR3: TGCAGTGCTAGACAATCAGGGGGCGGGGGGACCCAGTACTTC. It yields the protein CSARQSGGGGTQYF.